The source of this T cell receptor (beta chain) is a study of blood T cell repertoires in COVID-19. Overall study: Samples came from the United States, Italy and Spain, spanning acute and convalescent COVID-19. Sample material is recorded as cDNA or gDNA derived from T cells, B-cell-depleted T cells, or PBMCs.

V lost 0 bases to trimming and J lost 3 bases, with 10 bases between them. The germline V gene encodes CDR1 WNHNN and CDR2 SYGVQD (reference sequence). The CDR3 contains 15 residues. Original processing notes: Scientists estimated how many nucleated cells there were by amplifying reference gene primers. Profiled with immunoSEQ multiplex PCR; TCRdb holds only in-frame clones, not every one. V and J calls plus clone size are reproduced from that table; the DNA served to infer D and trimming. The data contain approximately 110,000 clones, roughly nine tenths of them singletons. This chain uses TRBV10-1 with TRBJ2-3; TRBD2 is a possible D gene (5 bases). The TCR was taken from an elderly woman with acute or convalescent COVID-19. Sequenced: peripheral blood. The CDR3 DNA reads as TGCGCCAGCAGTGAGTCCGGGGTGGGGACAGATACGCAGTATTTT. Its translation: CASSESGVGTDTQYF.